This T cell receptor beta chain appears in the sequencing data of a study of cytotoxic CD8 clonotypes in ibrutinib-treated CLL. General observations from the study: Clonality went up at the time of ibrutinib response, stayed stable in sustained remission, and later dropped back toward its baseline level at progression.

About this clone: Antigen: not known.

Method: immunoSEQ multiplex PCR; TCRdb's copy keeps in-frame clones and lacks some. This sample has roughly 150,000 clones; about 76% occur once, and the top ten carry approximately 5.1%. The sequence came from a human donor with chronic lymphocytic leukemia. The sequencing used PBMCs, collected after 24 months of ibrutinib treatment.

This CDR3 is CASITDRGNQPQHF. In DNA form, the CDR3 reads TGTGCCAGCATTACCGACAGGGGCAATCAGCCCCAGCATTTT. The chain employs TRBV2 and TRBJ1-5; 7 bases line up with TRBD1. Trimming at V came to 7 bases and at J to 2 bases, leaving 5 bases not matched to a gene. The CDR3 contains 14 residues. Germline lookup yields CDR1 SNHLY and CDR2 FYNNEI. Filled out from reference TRBV2 and TRBJ1-5, the complete variable domain reads EPEVTQTPSHQVTQMGQEVILRCVPISNHLYFYWYRQILGQKVEFLVSFYNNEISEKSEIFDDQFSVERPDGSNFTLKIRSTKLEDSAMYFCASITDRGNQPQHFGDGTRLSIL.